This TCR beta chain was retrieved from a study of T cell responses to AZD1222 COVID-19 vaccine. Overall study results and limits: Donors in the cohort were predominantly white British and more often female, and clonal diversity was possibly underestimated. In all cases, repertoires were sampled only after the peak T cell response.

The CDR3 is made up of 15 amino acids. The V end was cut by 3 bases, the J end by 0 bases, with 11 bases between. From germline, CDR1 is MNHEY and CDR2 SVGEGT. A note on this clone: Its cognate antigen is unknown.

Sequencing used immunoSEQ multiplex PCR; TCRdb keeps in-frame clones, though not all of them. The profile shows around 160,000 clones, around 88% of them singletons. This specimen was peripheral blood, taken on day 0 of AZD1222 vaccination. V usage is TRBV6-2 or TRBV6-3 and J usage is TRBJ1-1; no firm D call. This sequence was found in an adult in good health. The CDR3 nucleotides read TGTGCCAGCAGTTATGGAGGCCCACTGAACACTGAAGCTTTCTTT. Its protein is CASSYGGPLNTEAFF.